This T cell receptor (beta chain) appears in the sequencing data of a study of CD8 T cells in ankylosing spondylitis. A remark on this clonotype: The antigen is undetermined.

A quantitative 5'-RACE method, one with molecular barcodes, was used to make TCR beta libraries. MiXCR was run by TCRdb on the 5' RACE reads, yielding one entry per CDR3 protein. This table holds around 770,000 distinct CDR3 sequences, about 11% found once. Notes on the study in general: Researchers report that disease-linked clones proved CD8+ and relatively rare in peripheral blood. Certain motif variants had earlier been reported in reactive arthritis synovial fluid and blood. Ankylosing spondylitis blood appeared to carry a characteristic TCR beta motif of several highly homologous variants. Within matched ankylosing spondylitis synovial fluid, disease-linked clones were reportedly significantly enriched.

The sequencing input was blood, either unsorted or a sorted T cell fraction (not recorded which). This receptor was obtained from a male donor with ankylosing spondylitis.

DNA of the CDR3: TGTGCCAGCAGTGCGCGGGGGGGCCTGGGAAATGAGCAGTTCTTC. Protein: CASSARGGLGNEQFF. The rearrangement links TRBV6-2 or TRBV6-3 to TRBJ2-1; 9 positions match TRBD2. With 5 bases clipped from V and 7 bases from J, the junction kept 9 bases outside the gene matches. The CDR3 consists of 15 residues. CDR1 and CDR2 (germline): MNHEY, SVGEGT.